Listed below are T cell receptor beta chains from one sample, sequenced in a study of blood T cells in healthy people across ages. MiXCR, applied by TCRdb to the 5' RACE reads, yields one record per CDR3 protein. This sample has roughly 800,000 distinct CDR3 sequences, with about 55% found just once. Material: blood. These TCRs come from a man older than 75 in good health. Each CDR3 is given with its conserved first and last residue. The D gene is left open where the match is weak. Size values are once, few and many counts, or a class for expanded clones, and some rows have none.

D: TRBD1
size: NA
J: TRBJ2-1
V: TRBV28
CDR3: CASSRGGTGGGEQFF
DNA: TGTGCCAGCAGCCGAGGCGGGACAGGGGGGGGAGAGCAGTTCTTC

D: NA
size: NA
J: TRBJ2-1
V: TRBV6-2/TRBV6-3
CDR3: CASSVKPAEQFF
DNA: TGTGCCAGCAGTGTTAAACCTGCTGAGCAGTTCTTC

D: NA
size: NA
J: TRBJ2-1
V: TRBV5-1
CDR3: CASSPQGATYNEQFF
DNA: TGCGCCAGCAGCCCCCAAGGGGCTACCTACAATGAGCAGTTCTTC

D: NA
size: NA
J: TRBJ2-5
V: TRBV7-9
CDR3: CASRASARETQYF
DNA: TGTGCCAGCAGGGCCAGCGCCAGGGAGACCCAGTACTTC

D: TRBD2
size: NA
J: TRBJ2-7
V: TRBV2
CDR3: CASSDVRASGLSSYEQYF
DNA: TGTGCCAGCAGTGACGTACGGGCTAGCGGGCTTAGCTCCTACGAGCAGTACTTC

D: NA
size: NA
J: TRBJ2-3
V: TRBV5-6
CDR3: CASNFTPPGHLHRYAYF
DNA: TGTGCCAGCAACTTCACCCCACCGGGACACCTGCACAGATACGCGTATTTT

D: TRBD2
size: NA
J: TRBJ2-1
V: TRBV20-1
CDR3: CSARDGLAGNNEQFF
DNA: TGCAGTGCTAGAGATGGGCTAGCGGGGAACAATGAGCAGTTCTTC

D: NA
size: NA
J: TRBJ2-5
V: TRBV5-1
CDR3: CASRSWRPPETQYF
DNA: TGCGCCAGCAGGTCGTGGAGACCACCGGAGACCCAGTACTTC

D: TRBD2
size: NA
J: TRBJ2-1
V: TRBV11-3
CDR3: CASSLKGSGNSPTEQFF
DNA: TGTGCCAGCAGCTTAAAGGGGAGCGGGAACAGCCCAACTGAGCAGTTCTTC

D: NA
size: NA
J: TRBJ2-7
V: TRBV27
CDR3: CASWGNYEQYF
DNA: TGTGCCAGTTGGGGCAACTACGAGCAGTACTTC

D: TRBD2
size: NA
J: TRBJ2-1
V: TRBV12-3/TRBV12-4
CDR3: CASSLAGGPLYEQFF
DNA: TGTGCCAGCAGTTTAGCGGGAGGGCCTTTGTATGAGCAGTTCTTC

D: TRBD1
size: NA
J: TRBJ2-5
V: TRBV3-1
CDR3: CASSQDVGQPRGQYF
DNA: TGTGCCAGCAGCCAAGACGTGGGACAGCCGAGGGGCCAGTACTTC

D: NA
size: NA
J: TRBJ2-7
V: TRBV14
CDR3: CASSQGGLRREQYF
DNA: TGTGCCAGCAGCCAAGGCGGACTCCGACGCGAGCAGTACTTC

D: NA
size: few
J: TRBJ2-7
V: TRBV6-5
CDR3: CASSYSGEGASRYEQYF
DNA: TGTGCCAGCAGTTACTCGGGTGAAGGGGCTAGCCGCTACGAGCAGTACTTC

D: NA
size: NA
J: TRBJ1-5
V: TRBV2
CDR3: CASSEALSREGPQHF
DNA: TGTGCCAGCAGTGAAGCGCTTAGCAGGGAGGGGCCCCAGCATTTT

D: NA
size: NA
J: TRBJ1-2
V: TRBV27
CDR3: CVSSPGSNYGYTF
DNA: TGTGTCAGCAGTCCAGGGAGTAACTATGGCTACACCTTC

D: NA
size: NA
J: TRBJ1-5
V: TRBV2
CDR3: CASRGQSGSLQPQHF
DNA: TGTGCCAGCAGGGGCCAATCGGGAAGTTTGCAGCCCCAGCATTTT

D: TRBD2
size: few
J: TRBJ2-3
V: TRBV20-1
CDR3: CSARGLTSGRWDTQYF
DNA: TGCAGTGCTAGAGGCCTGACTAGCGGGAGATGGGATACGCAGTATTTT

D: NA
size: NA
J: TRBJ1-2
V: TRBV5-1
CDR3: CASSLDRNGYTF
DNA: TGCGCCAGCAGCTTGGACAGAAATGGCTACACCTTC

D: NA
size: NA
J: TRBJ2-1
V: TRBV6-5
CDR3: CASSWNGREQFF
DNA: TGTGCCAGCAGTTGGAACGGCCGGGAGCAGTTCTTC

D: NA
size: NA
J: TRBJ2-3
V: TRBV12-3/TRBV12-4
CDR3: CASSRVGVSTDTQYF
DNA: TGTGCCAGCAGTCGGGTGGGAGTGAGCACAGATACGCAGTATTTT

D: TRBD1
size: few
J: TRBJ2-7
V: TRBV3-1
CDR3: CASSYRGLTYEQYF
DNA: TGTGCCAGCAGCTACAGGGGGTTGACCTACGAGCAGTACTTC

D: NA
size: few
J: TRBJ1-1
V: TRBV6-2/TRBV6-3
CDR3: CASSYSRQTEAFF
DNA: TGTGCCAGCAGTTACTCGCGACAGACTGAAGCTTTCTTT

D: NA
size: NA
J: TRBJ2-3
V: TRBV5-5
CDR3: CAGSPGWIRYAYF
DNA: TGTGCCGGCAGCCCAGGATGGATTAGATACGCGTATTTT

D: TRBD2
size: NA
J: TRBJ2-7
V: TRBV3-1
CDR3: CASSPRGGRAHEQYF
DNA: TGTGCCAGCAGCCCCCGGGGCGGGAGGGCCCACGAGCAGTACTTC

D: TRBD2
size: NA
J: TRBJ2-7
V: TRBV7-2
CDR3: CASTRGDSAYEQYF
DNA: TGTGCCAGCACCCGGGGGGACTCGGCCTACGAGCAGTACTTC

D: TRBD1
size: NA
J: TRBJ1-1
V: TRBV12-3/TRBV12-4
CDR3: CASTHLEGAGNTEAFF
DNA: TGTGCCAGCACTCACCTGGAGGGGGCGGGGAACACTGAAGCTTTCTTT

D: NA
size: NA
J: TRBJ2-1
V: TRBV5-1
CDR3: CASSLGLRITYNEQFF
DNA: TGCGCTAGCAGCTTGGGACTCCGTATCACCTATAATGAGCAGTTCTTC

D: TRBD1
size: once
J: TRBJ1-1
V: TRBV2
CDR3: CASRGTGVSEAFF
DNA: TGTGCCAGCAGAGGGACAGGGGTGAGTGAAGCTTTCTTT

D: NA
size: few
J: TRBJ2-6
V: TRBV4-2
CDR3: CASTHAPGANVLTF
DNA: TGTGCCAGCACACATGCCCCTGGGGCCAACGTCCTGACTTTC

D: NA
size: NA
J: TRBJ2-1
V: TRBV12-3/TRBV12-4
CDR3: CASTRKNEQFF
DNA: TGTGCCAGCACCCGGAAAAATGAGCAGTTCTTC

D: TRBD2
size: once
J: TRBJ2-1
V: TRBV5-1
CDR3: CASSLGGTSHNEQFF
DNA: TGCGCCAGCAGCTTGGGAGGGACTAGCCACAATGAGCAGTTCTTC

D: TRBD2
size: NA
J: TRBJ2-1
V: TRBV7-2
CDR3: CASSLVLGGSWNKQFF
DNA: TGTGCCAGCAGCTTAGTTCTCGGCGGGAGTTGGAATAAGCAGTTCTTC

D: NA
size: NA
J: TRBJ2-5
V: TRBV28
CDR3: CAIRRPQETQYF
DNA: TGTGCCATTCGGAGGCCACAAGAGACCCAGTACTTC

D: NA
size: NA
J: TRBJ1-2
V: TRBV6-5
CDR3: CASRSSYGYTF
DNA: TGTGCCAGCAGATCGAGCTATGGCTACACCTTC

D: TRBD1
size: NA
J: TRBJ2-3
V: TRBV3-1
CDR3: CASSPGTGGDTQYF
DNA: TGTGCCAGCAGCCCCGGGACAGGGGGAGATACGCAGTATTTT

D: NA
size: NA
J: TRBJ2-1
V: TRBV7-2
CDR3: CASSLAPAVNEQFF
DNA: TGTGCCAGCAGCTTAGCCCCGGCGGTGAATGAGCAGTTCTTC

D: NA
size: few
J: TRBJ2-7
V: TRBV6-5
CDR3: CASSYRGPGTYEQYF
DNA: TGTGCCAGCAGTTACCGAGGTCCAGGGACCTACGAGCAGTACTTC

D: TRBD2
size: NA
J: TRBJ2-1
V: TRBV27
CDR3: CASSLPSEGTSGINYNEQFF
DNA: TGTGCCAGCAGTTTACCATCGGAGGGGACTAGCGGGATTAACTACAATGAGCAGTTCTTC

D: TRBD1
size: NA
J: TRBJ2-1
V: TRBV24-1
CDR3: CATSDYTGGILNEQFF
DNA: TGTGCCACCAGTGACTATACAGGGGGAATCCTCAATGAGCAGTTCTTC

D: NA
size: NA
J: TRBJ2-7
V: TRBV9
CDR3: CASSPPQAPSYEQYF
DNA: TGTGCCAGCAGCCCTCCACAGGCCCCCTCCTACGAGCAGTACTTC

D: TRBD2
size: NA
J: TRBJ2-5
V: TRBV28
CDR3: CASSLGGRYAGETQYF
DNA: TGTGCCAGCAGTTTGGGCGGGAGATATGCGGGAGAGACCCAGTACTTC

D: NA
size: NA
J: TRBJ2-4
V: TRBV5-4
CDR3: CASGAEYF
DNA: TGTGCCAGCGGGGCGGAGTACTTC

D: NA
size: NA
J: TRBJ1-2
V: TRBV7-9
CDR3: CASSTPEGRGYTF
DNA: TGTGCCAGCAGCACCCCAGAGGGACGGGGCTACACCTTC

D: NA
size: many
J: TRBJ1-2
V: TRBV12-3/TRBV12-4
CDR3: CASSLPANYGYTF
DNA: TGTGCCAGCAGCTTACCAGCTAACTATGGCTACACCTTC